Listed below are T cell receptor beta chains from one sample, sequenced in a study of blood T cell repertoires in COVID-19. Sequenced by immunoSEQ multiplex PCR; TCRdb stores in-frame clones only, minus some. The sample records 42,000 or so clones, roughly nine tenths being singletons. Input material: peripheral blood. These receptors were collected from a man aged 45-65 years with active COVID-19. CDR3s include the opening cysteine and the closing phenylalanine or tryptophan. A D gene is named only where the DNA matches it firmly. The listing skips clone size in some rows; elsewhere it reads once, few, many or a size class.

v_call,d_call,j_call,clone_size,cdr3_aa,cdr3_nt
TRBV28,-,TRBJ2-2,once,CASTTVTGELFF,TGTGCCAGCACAACAGTCACCGGGGAGCTGTTTTTT
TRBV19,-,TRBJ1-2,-,CASSIGTPANYGYTF,TGTGCCAGTAGTATAGGGACTCCAGCTAACTATGGCTACACCTTC
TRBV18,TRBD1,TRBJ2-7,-,CASSPGTGSSYEQYF,TGTGCCAGCTCACCCGGGACAGGGTCTTCCTACGAGCAGTACTTC
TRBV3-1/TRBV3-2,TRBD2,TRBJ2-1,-,CASSQMAGVSNEQFF,TGTGCCAGCAGCCAAATGGCGGGAGTTTCAAATGAGCAGTTCTTC
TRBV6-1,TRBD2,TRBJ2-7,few,CASSERGSGSDEQYF,TGTGCCAGCAGTGAACGGGGTAGCGGGAGTGACGAGCAGTACTTC
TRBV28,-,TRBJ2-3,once,CASSFRGTPDTQYF,TGTGCCAGCAGTTTTAGGGGGACCCCAGATACGCAGTATTTT
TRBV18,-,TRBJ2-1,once,CASSPGSSYNEQFF,TGTGCCAGCTCACCAGGGAGTAGCTACAATGAGCAGTTCTTC
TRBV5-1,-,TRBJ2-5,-,CASSLGSRGVGETQYF,TGCGCCAGCAGCTTGGGTTCCAGGGGGGTTGGAGAGACCCAGTACTTC
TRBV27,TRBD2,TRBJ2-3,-,CASSSSGLTDTQYF,TGTGCCAGCAGCTCTAGCGGACTCACAGATACGCAGTATTTT
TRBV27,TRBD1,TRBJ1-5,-,CASSPGQGQQPQHF,TGTGCCAGCAGTCCCGGACAGGGACAACAGCCCCAGCATTTT
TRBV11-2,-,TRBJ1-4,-,CASSLGRASEKLFF,TGTGCCAGCAGCTTGGGCAGGGCAAGTGAAAAACTGTTTTTT
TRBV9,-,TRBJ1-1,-,CASSSRGGPGTEAFF,TGTGCCAGCAGCTCCCGAGGGGGTCCGGGCACTGAAGCTTTCTTT
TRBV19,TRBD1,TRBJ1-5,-,CASSITGQGVWPQHF,TGTGCCAGTAGTATCACAGGACAGGGTGTTTGGCCCCAGCATTTT
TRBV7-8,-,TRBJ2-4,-,CASSLELGNIQYF,TGTGCCAGCAGCTTAGAACTAGGGAACATTCAGTACTTC
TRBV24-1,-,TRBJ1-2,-,CATSESERSGYTF,TGTGCCACCAGTGAGTCGGAGCGGAGTGGCTACACCTTC
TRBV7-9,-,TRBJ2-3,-,CASSSLTGATDTQYF,TGTGCCAGCAGCTCCCTTACGGGAGCCACAGATACGCAGTATTTT
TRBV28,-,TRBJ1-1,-,CASSLYKTDLNGAFF,TGTGCCAGCAGTCTCTACAAGACAGACTTAAATGGAGCTTTCTTT
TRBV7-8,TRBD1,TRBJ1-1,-,CASSRDRGRWTEAFF,TGTGCCAGCAGCCGGGACAGGGGGCGTTGGACTGAAGCTTTCTTT
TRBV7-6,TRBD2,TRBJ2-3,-,CASSFGTSGADTQYF,TGTGCCAGCAGCTTCGGGACTAGCGGCGCAGATACGCAGTATTTT
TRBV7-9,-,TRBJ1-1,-,CASSSPFGGVSAEAFF,TGTGCCAGCAGCTCACCCTTTGGGGGGGTAAGCGCTGAAGCTTTCTTT
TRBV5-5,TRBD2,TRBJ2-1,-,CASSLIIRTSGSYNEQFF,TGTGCCAGCAGCTTGATTATTAGGACTAGCGGCTCCTACAATGAGCAGTTCTTC
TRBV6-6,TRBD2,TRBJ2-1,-,CASSYPGGEQFF,TGTGCCAGCAGTTACCCGGGGGGTGAGCAGTTCTTC
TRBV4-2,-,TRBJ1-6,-,CASSQDLGQFNSPLHF,TGTGCCAGCAGCCAAGATCTGGGCCAATTTAATTCACCCCTCCACTTT
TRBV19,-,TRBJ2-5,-,CASSIAAGKYQTQYF,TGTGCCAGTAGTATAGCCGCCGGGAAGTATCAGACCCAGTACTTC
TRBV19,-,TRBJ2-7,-,CASSMTWTLPFGQYF,TGTGCCAGTAGTATGACCTGGACACTTCCTTTCGGGCAGTACTTC
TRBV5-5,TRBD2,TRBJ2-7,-,CASSLTGRDPYEQYF,TGTGCCAGCAGCCTGACGGGGAGGGACCCCTACGAGCAGTACTTC
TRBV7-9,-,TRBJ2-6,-,CASSLVGGVGANVLTF,TGTGCCAGCAGCTTAGTAGGAGGGGTCGGGGCCAACGTCCTGACTTTC
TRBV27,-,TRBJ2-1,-,CASSLPGEYNEQFF,TGTGCCAGCAGTCTGCCGGGGGAGTACAATGAGCAGTTCTTC
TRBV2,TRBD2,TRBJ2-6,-,CASSGPGHPSGSGSGANVLTF,TGTGCCAGCAGTGGGCCGGGACACCCTAGCGGGAGCGGCTCTGGGGCCAACGTCCTGACTTTC
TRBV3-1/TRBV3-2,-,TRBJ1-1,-,CASSQDENRVTEAFF,TGTGCCAGCAGCCAAGATGAGAACAGGGTCACTGAAGCTTTCTTT
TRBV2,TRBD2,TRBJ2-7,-,CASSEAGEGGEQYF,TGTGCCAGCAGTGAGGCGGGGGAGGGTGGTGAGCAGTACTTC
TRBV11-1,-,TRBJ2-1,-,CASSLSGYEQFF,TGTGCCAGCAGCCTTTCGGGATATGAGCAGTTCTTC
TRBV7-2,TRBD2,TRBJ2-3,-,CASSPAGLAVSTDTQYF,TGTGCCAGCAGCCCGGCGGGACTAGCGGTGAGCACAGATACGCAGTATTTT
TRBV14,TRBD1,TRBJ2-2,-,CASSQIRGHGSGELFF,TGTGCCAGCAGCCAGATCAGGGGGCACGGATCCGGGGAGCTGTTTTTT
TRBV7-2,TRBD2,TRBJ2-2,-,CASSLRKAGVAGELFF,TGTGCCAGCAGCCTTCGTAAGGCGGGAGTCGCCGGGGAGCTGTTTTTT
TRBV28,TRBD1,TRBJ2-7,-,CASSSGQGYEQYF,TGTGCCAGCAGTTCGGGACAGGGGTACGAGCAGTACTTC
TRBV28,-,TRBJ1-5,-,CASRGEVWSNQPQHF,TGTGCCAGCAGGGGGGAGGTGTGGAGCAATCAGCCCCAGCATTTT